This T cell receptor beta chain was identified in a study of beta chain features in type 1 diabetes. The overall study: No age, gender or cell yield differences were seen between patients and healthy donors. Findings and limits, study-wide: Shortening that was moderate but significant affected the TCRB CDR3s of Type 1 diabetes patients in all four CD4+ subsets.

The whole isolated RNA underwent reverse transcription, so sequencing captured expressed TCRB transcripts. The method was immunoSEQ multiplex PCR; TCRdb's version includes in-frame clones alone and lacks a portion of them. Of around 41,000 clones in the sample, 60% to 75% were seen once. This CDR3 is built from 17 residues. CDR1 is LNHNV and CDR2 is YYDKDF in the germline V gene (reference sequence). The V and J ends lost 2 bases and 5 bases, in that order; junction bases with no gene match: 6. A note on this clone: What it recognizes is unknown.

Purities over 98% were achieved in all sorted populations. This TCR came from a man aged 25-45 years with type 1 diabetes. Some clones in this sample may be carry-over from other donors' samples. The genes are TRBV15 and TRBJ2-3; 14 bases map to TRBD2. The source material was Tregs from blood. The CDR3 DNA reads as TGTGCCACCAGCAGAACACTGGGACTAGCGGGGGAAGATACGCAGTATTTT. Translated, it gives CATSRTLGLAGEDTQYF.